Each of the 5 T cell receptor beta chains below was sequenced from the same sample in a study of identifying expanded T cells in peripheral blood. TCRdb keeps only in-frame clones here, not all; method: immunoSEQ multiplex PCR. The repertoire includes roughly 100,000 clones, approximately 88% of them detected once, and 13% to 15% sits in the top ten. The sequenced sample was blood. The origin of the receptors is a person between 18 and 75 years old in good health.

This clone has only one observation. The chain couples TRBV5-6 to TRBJ2-2, with D hard to call. This CDR3 region has 15 residues. The germline CDR1 and CDR2 sequences are SGHDT and YYEEEE. Trimming shortened V by 3 bases and J by 3 bases, and 12 bases separated the two germline ends. In DNA, the CDR3 is TGTGCCAGCAGCTCCGATCGGGTCTACACCGGGGAGCTGTTTTTT. Translated, it gives CASSSDRVYTGELFF.

This clone has a handful of counts. The gene calls are TRBV19 and TRBJ1-5; a weak D match, TRBD1 (5 bases). The V gene lost 4 bases and the J gene lost 8 bases, with 15 bases spanning the gap. There are 14 residues in the CDR3. CDR1 is LNHDA, CDR2 SQIVND, per germline (reference sequence). CDR3 protein: CASSTRVLGEPQHF. DNA for the CDR3: TGTGCCAGTAGTACAAGGGTTTTGGGGGAGCCCCAGCATTTT.

The rearrangement links TRBV4-1 to TRBJ2-1, with TRBD2 identical over 14 bases. The germline V gene encodes CDR1 MGHRA and CDR2 YSYEKL. CDR3 length equals 16 residues. J lost 9 bases, V lost 4 bases, and 8 bases had no gene match. In DNA form, the CDR3 reads TGCGCCAGCAGCCTTCGACTAGCGGGGGGGCTGGTTGAGCAGTTCTTC. It is translated as CASSLRLAGGLVEQFF.

This clone was detected once. V is TRBV11-3 and J is TRBJ1-1; 12 bases line up with TRBD1. In germline, CDR1 is SGHNT, CDR2 YENEEA. V shed 5 bases and J 5 bases; nucleotides not matched to a gene: 9. The CDR3 has 16 residues. In DNA, the CDR3 is TGTGCCAGCAGCGTCGGGACAGGGGGCGCACTAACTGAAGCTTTCTTT. It specifies CASSVGTGGALTEAFF.

The table lists this clone with a few counts. V and J are TRBV14 and TRBJ2-3, with D perhaps TRBD1 (5 bases). Germline V gives CDR1 SGHDN, CDR2 FVKESK. The CDR3 has 15 amino acids. V lost 4 bases and J 7 bases, leaving 18 bases between the germline ends. The CDR3 DNA is TGTGCCAGCAGCCCACCGGGCCTATGGGGCCATACGCAGTATTTT. Encoded protein: CASSPPGLWGHTQYF.